Shown below are 12 T cell receptor beta chains from a single sample sequenced in a study of T cell clones after liver transplantation. The method was immunoSEQ multiplex PCR; TCRdb's version includes in-frame clones alone and lacks a portion of them. The data show about 15,000 clones, about 93% seen once. This specimen was CD8+ T cells from blood, taken before liver transplant. The receptors were sampled from a human donor who received a liver transplant.

The J gene is TRBJ1-2, the V gene TRBV14; D is undetermined. The germline V and J ends were trimmed by 0 bases and 8 bases, with 10 bases remaining between them. CDR1 SGHDN and CDR2 FVKESK come from the germline V gene. This CDR3 is built from 13 residues. CDR3 sequence: CASSQDSWVGYTF. In nucleotides, the CDR3 is TGTGCCAGCAGCCAAGATAGCTGGGTCGGCTACACCTTC.

In this sample, this clone turned up once. This chain connects TRBV29-1 to TRBJ2-1, with 10 bases fitting TRBD2. Germline CDR1 and CDR2: SQVTM and ANQGSEA. The J segment lost 0 bases and the V segment lost 7 bases, leaving 9 bases of the junction unmatched. The CDR3 sequence is 16 residues long. The CDR3 DNA follows: TGCAGCGCGGAAGGGGCTAGCGGGAGCTCCTACAATGAGCAGTTCTTC. Translating gives CSAEGASGSSYNEQFF.

For the CDR3, the DNA is TGTGCCAGCAGCGTAGGAGGACAGCAAGAGACCCAGTACTTC. Translation: CASSVGGQQETQYF. V and J are TRBV9 and TRBJ2-5, with TRBD1 as a possible D gene (6 bases). V shed 0 bases and J shed 2 bases, with 8 bases lying between them. Germline CDR1 is SGDLS and CDR2 is YYNGEE. This CDR3 is built from 14 residues.

This clone was seen just once. The V call is TRBV6-1, the J call TRBJ2-1; 9 bases align to TRBD1. Trimming at V came to 6 bases and at J to 3 bases, leaving 3 bases not matched to a gene. The CDR3 loop spans 14 amino acids. From germline, CDR1 is MNHNS and CDR2 SASEGT. CDR3: CASRDRGLYNEQFF. The CDR3 nucleotides are TGTGCCAGCAGGGACAGGGGACTCTACAATGAGCAGTTCTTC.

This chain connects TRBV7-9 to TRBJ2-3; 8 bases align to TRBD2. Germline V gene sequence: CDR1 SEHNR, CDR2 FQNEAQ (reference sequence). V dropped 1 base and J dropped 2; count of bases not matched to a gene: 5. This CDR3 has 16 amino acids. The CDR3 here is CASSLERREDTDTQYF. DNA for the CDR3: TGTGCCAGCAGCTTAGAGCGGCGGGAGGACACAGATACGCAGTATTTT.

This rearrangement joins TRBV7-8 to TRBJ2-5, with TRBD2 matching 7 bases. The germline V gene encodes CDR1 SGHVS and CDR2 FQNEAQ. With 6 bases clipped from V and 0 bases from J, the junction kept 7 bases outside the gene matches. There are 15 residues in the CDR3. This chain's CDR3 is CASRRGKSYQETQYF. The CDR3 DNA is TGTGCCAGCAGGCGGGGGAAATCGTACCAAGAGACCCAGTACTTC.

This rearrangement joins TRBV29-1 to TRBJ2-5; D not certain. CDR3 length: 12 residues. Between the trimmed V and J ends, which lost 5 bases and 2 bases, there was a span of 9 bases. Per the germline V gene, CDR1 is SQVTM and CDR2 is ANQGSEA. The CDR3 reads CSVRNYQETQYF. CDR3 DNA sequence: TGCAGCGTTAGGAACTATCAAGAGACCCAGTACTTC.

The rearrangement links TRBV27 to TRBJ2-1; 10 nucleotides match TRBD1. Unmatched junction bases numbered 12, after V lost 6 bases and J lost 7 bases. The germline CDR1 and CDR2 sequences are MNHEY and SMNVEV (reference sequence). CDR3 size: 16 residues. As DNA, the CDR3 is TGTGCCAGCAGCCCGGGACAGGGGTTGGGGTATAATGAGCAGTTCTTC. It codes for CASSPGQGLGYNEQFF.

The V and J genes are TRBV29-1 and TRBJ2-2, with D unclear. Germline V CDR1 and CDR2: SQVTM, ANQGSEA. Trimming removed 3 bases at V and 8 bases at J, with 7 bases between. There are 11 residues in the CDR3. CDR3 nucleotide sequence: TGCAGCGTTGATTTGTGGGGGGAGCTGTTTTTT. Protein sequence: CSVDLWGELFF.

This clone has just one count. CDR3 protein: CASALAGGPWTGELFF. The CDR3, as DNA: TGTGCCAGCGCACTAGCGGGAGGGCCCTGGACCGGGGAGCTGTTTTTT. The rearrangement uses TRBV27 and TRBJ2-2; TRBD2 matches 13 bases. The germline gives CDR1 MNHEY, CDR2 SMNVEV (reference sequence). The CDR3 loop spans 16 amino acids. Germline trimming cut 8 bases from V and 5 bases from J; bases unmatched to any gene: 8.

This sequence joins TRBV7-9 and TRBJ2-1; 12 bases are shared with TRBD2. The CDR3 contains 16 residues. Looked up from germline, CDR1 is SEHNR and CDR2 is FQNEAQ (reference sequence). V lost 3 bases and J lost 8; bases outside the gene matches: 8. CDR3 sequence reads: CASSFLAGGPTDEQFF. CDR3 DNA: TGTGCCAGCAGCTTTCTAGCGGGAGGGCCTACCGATGAGCAGTTCTTC.

CDR3 in amino acids: CASSPPGSTMRDTDTQYF. The CDR3 nucleotides are TGTGCCAGCAGCCCGCCGGGGAGCACAATGAGGGATACAGATACGCAGTATTTT. The chain carries TRBV5-4 and TRBJ2-3; tentatively, D is TRBD2 (5 bases). The CDR3 length is 18 residues. V was cut by 4 bases and J by 3 bases, with 24 bases left in between. Germline CDR1 SGHNT, CDR2 YYREEE (reference sequence).